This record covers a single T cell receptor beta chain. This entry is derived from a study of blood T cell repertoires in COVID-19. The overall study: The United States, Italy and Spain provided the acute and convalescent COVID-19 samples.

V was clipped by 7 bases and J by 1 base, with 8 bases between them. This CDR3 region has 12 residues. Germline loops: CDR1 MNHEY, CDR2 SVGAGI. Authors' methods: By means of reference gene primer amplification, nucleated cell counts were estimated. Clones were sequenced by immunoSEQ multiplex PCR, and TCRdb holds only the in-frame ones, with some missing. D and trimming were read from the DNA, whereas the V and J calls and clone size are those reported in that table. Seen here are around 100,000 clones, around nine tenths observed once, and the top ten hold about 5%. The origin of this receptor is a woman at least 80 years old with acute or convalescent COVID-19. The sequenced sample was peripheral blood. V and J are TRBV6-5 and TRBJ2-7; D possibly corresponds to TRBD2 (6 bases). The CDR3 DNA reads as TGTGCCAGCAAGGGGAGGTCCTACGAGCAGTACTTC. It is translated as CASKGRSYEQYF.